These T cell receptor beta chains were read from a single sample in a study of monozygotic twins with inflammatory bowel disease. TCRdb re-called the 5' RACE reads and shows each CDR3 protein once, DNA omitted. The sample table sets out some 160,000 distinct CDR3 sequences. The specimen was blood. The receptors stem from a human donor with ulcerative colitis or Crohn's disease, or a healthy co-twin of an affected twin (not recorded which). Each CDR3 is given with its conserved first and last residue. Each record gives: J gene, V gene, CDR3 protein.

TRBJ2-2	TRBV28	CASSTGTSVNTGELFF
TRBJ2-7	TRBV4-2	CASSQAWGAEQYF
TRBJ1-5	TRBV12-3/TRBV12-4	CASSLWLDRHYSNQPQHF
TRBJ2-1	TRBV6-2/TRBV6-3	CASQAGGDYNEQFF
TRBJ1-1	TRBV27	CASSSLTGTGGTAFF
TRBJ1-2	TRBV29-1	CSAGDGNYGYTF
TRBJ1-5	TRBV7-2	CASSSRGQYSNQPQHF
TRBJ2-3	TRBV5-1	CASSYPGLAGRTDTQYF
TRBJ2-7	TRBV25-1	CASSRGNYEQYF
TRBJ1-2	TRBV5-1	CASSLVWDKSSGYTF
TRBJ1-1	TRBV19	CASSISGTGTEAFF
TRBJ1-1	TRBV20-1	CSARDPRGAGTEAFF
TRBJ2-5	TRBV29-1	CSFRWQETQYF
TRBJ2-5	TRBV7-9	CASSLRGTQEETQYF
TRBJ1-3	TRBV6-2/TRBV6-3	CASSHDRIGNTIYF
TRBJ1-6	TRBV20-1	CSATGDVSGLNSPLHF